This TCR beta chain is from a study of beta chain features in type 1 diabetes. What was sequenced were expressed TCRB transcripts, since all of the isolated RNA had been reverse transcribed. Generated by immunoSEQ multiplex PCR, the TCRdb table keeps only in-frame clones and is missing some. The sample has some 900,000 clones; roughly a sixth are singletons. This clone was detected a few times. The CDR3 spans 14 residues. The junction had 4 bases not matched to a gene; V was cut back by 0 bases and J by 5 bases. Germline CDR1 is SGDLS and CDR2 is YYNGEE. Material: naive CD4+ T cells from blood. The chain joins TRBV9 to TRBJ2-5, with 7 nucleotides matching TRBD2. This TCR was sampled from a woman aged 18-30 years in good health. CDR3 coding DNA: TGTGCCAGCAGCGTAGGGACTAGTTCGGAGACCCAGTACTTC. This sequence encodes CASSVGTSSETQYF.